The clone carrying this TCR beta chain was picked up many times. The sample originates from a study of T cells in Graves' hyperthyroidism and ophthalmopathy. What was amplified from RNA transcripts were TCR beta CDR3 regions. Researchers ran a first-round RT-PCR on the TCR CDR3 using the HTBI primer set. One entry per CDR3 protein, called by TCRdb with MiXCR from the multiplex PCR reads. The sample includes about 840,000 distinct CDR3 sequences, roughly 40% of them seen just once. Per germline, CDR1 PRHDT and CDR2 FYEKMQ (reference sequence). V lost 0 bases to trimming and J lost 1 base, with 6 bases between them. CDR3 size: 14 residues. Hyperthyroidism was newly diagnosed in patients aged 18 to 65 (duration under 2 months).

This TCR came from a man younger than 30 with Graves' hyperthyroidism. Input material: blood. The rearrangement uses TRBV13 and TRBJ1-1, with D unresolved. CDR3 amino acids: CASSLGVGNTEAFF. DNA for the CDR3: TGTGCCAGCAGCTTAGGCGTGGGGAACACTGAAGCTTTCTTT.